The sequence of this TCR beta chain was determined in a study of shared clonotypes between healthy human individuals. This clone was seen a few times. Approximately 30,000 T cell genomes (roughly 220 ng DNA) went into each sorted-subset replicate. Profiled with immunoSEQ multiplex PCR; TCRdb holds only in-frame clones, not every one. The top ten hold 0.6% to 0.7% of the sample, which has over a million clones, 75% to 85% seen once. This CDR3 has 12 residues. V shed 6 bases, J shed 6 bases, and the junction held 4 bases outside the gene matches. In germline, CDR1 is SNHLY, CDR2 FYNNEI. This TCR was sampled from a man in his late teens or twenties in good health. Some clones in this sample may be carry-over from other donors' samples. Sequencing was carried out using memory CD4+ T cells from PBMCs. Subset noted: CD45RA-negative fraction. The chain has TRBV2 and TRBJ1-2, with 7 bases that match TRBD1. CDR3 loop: CASRPRGNGYTF. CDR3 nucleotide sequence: TGTGCCAGCAGGCCCAGGGGGAATGGCTACACCTTC.